This record concerns one T cell receptor (beta chain) sequence. The antigen remains unidentified. This sample was included in a study of cytomegalovirus exposure and HLA in healthy donors. General study findings and limits: According to the study, roughly 160 TCR beta chains were cytomegalovirus-associated.

This CDR3 comprises 14 residues. Trimming stripped 6 bases from V and 5 bases from J, with 16 bases between. Per germline, CDR1 SEHNR and CDR2 FQNEAQ (reference sequence). Using immunoSEQ multiplex PCR, the repertoire was profiled, and TCRdb retains in-frame clones only, with some absent. The repertoire holds 150,000 or so clones, with 86% as singletons. The chain combines TRBV7-9 with TRBJ1-1; a weak D match, TRBD1 (5 bases). Specimen: PBMCs. The TCR originated in a human donor in good health. Written as DNA, the CDR3 is TGTGCCAGCAGTTCCAGGGATCCTGGAACTGAAGCTTTCTTT. Translating it yields CASSSRDPGTEAFF.